A selection of T cell receptor beta chains follows, all from one sample in a study of OX40 agonist ivuxolimab in advanced cancers. Some clones are missing from TCRdb's copy, which holds only in-frame ones; the method was immunoSEQ multiplex PCR. The data contain 70,000 to 95,000 clones, roughly 90% of them singletons. This material consisted of CD4+ or CD8+ T cells sorted from blood, taken in a trial of the OX40 agonist ivuxolimab. The source is an adult with an advanced solid tumor such as melanoma, head and neck, liver or kidney cancer. Both conserved end residues are part of each CDR3. The order of the fields is V gene, D gene, J gene, clone size, CDR3 DNA, CDR3 protein. A D gene is named only where the DNA matches it firmly. Not all rows give a size; the values are once, few, many and, for expanded clones, a class.

V gene: TRBV9; D gene: NA; J gene: TRBJ2-3; clone size: NA; CDR3 DNA: TGTGCCAGCAGCGTATACGGGAGAGGGGGTAGCACAGATACGCAGTATTTT; CDR3 protein: CASSVYGRGGSTDTQYF
V gene: TRBV5-4; D gene: TRBD1; J gene: TRBJ1-2; clone size: NA; CDR3 DNA: TGTGCCAGCAGCTTGGACGTGACAGGGCCTGGCTACACCTTC; CDR3 protein: CASSLDVTGPGYTF
V gene: TRBV25-1; D gene: NA; J gene: TRBJ1-5; clone size: NA; CDR3 DNA: TGTGCCAGCAGTGAAGGTGGCAATCAGCCCCAGCATTTT; CDR3 protein: CASSEGGNQPQHF
V gene: TRBV28; D gene: TRBD2; J gene: TRBJ2-7; clone size: NA; CDR3 DNA: TGTGCCAGCAGTTTAAAGGGACTAGGACGGGGTAGCTCCTACGAGCAGTACTTC; CDR3 protein: CASSLKGLGRGSSYEQYF
V gene: TRBV7-6; D gene: TRBD1; J gene: TRBJ1-4; clone size: NA; CDR3 DNA: TGTGCCAGCAGCCCCGGGACAGTTATTGAAAAACTGTTTTTT; CDR3 protein: CASSPGTVIEKLFF
V gene: TRBV5-1; D gene: NA; J gene: TRBJ2-4; clone size: once; CDR3 DNA: TGCGCCAGCAGCGACCTGTTAGCCAAAAACATTCAGTACTTC; CDR3 protein: CASSDLLAKNIQYF
V gene: TRBV6-5; D gene: NA; J gene: TRBJ1-4; clone size: NA; CDR3 DNA: TGTGCCAGCAGGGGTGGGATTGGCGAAAAACTGTTTTTT; CDR3 protein: CASRGGIGEKLFF
V gene: TRBV6-5; D gene: NA; J gene: TRBJ2-5; clone size: NA; CDR3 DNA: TGTGCCAGCAGAAAGCGACGGTTTCAAGAGACCCAGTACTTC; CDR3 protein: CASRKRRFQETQYF
V gene: TRBV4-1; D gene: TRBD2; J gene: TRBJ2-1; clone size: few; CDR3 DNA: TGCGCCAGCAGCCCTGGGACTAGCGGGAGATATGAGCAGTTCTTC; CDR3 protein: CASSPGTSGRYEQFF
V gene: TRBV6-5; D gene: NA; J gene: TRBJ2-2; clone size: NA; CDR3 DNA: TGTGCCAGCAGTTATTTTCGCACCGGGGAGCTGTTTTTT; CDR3 protein: CASSYFRTGELFF
V gene: TRBV7-9; D gene: NA; J gene: TRBJ1-6; clone size: NA; CDR3 DNA: TGTGCCAGCAGCTTAGCTGAGACTATAGGCTCACCCCTCCACTTT; CDR3 protein: CASSLAETIGSPLHF
V gene: TRBV5-6; D gene: NA; J gene: TRBJ2-5; clone size: NA; CDR3 DNA: TGTGCCAGCAGCTCGATACGCAAAACGCAAGAGACCCAGTACTTC; CDR3 protein: CASSSIRKTQETQYF
V gene: TRBV9; D gene: TRBD2; J gene: TRBJ2-3; clone size: few; CDR3 DNA: TGTGCCAGCAGCGTAGGACTAGCGGGAGCCGCTAGCACAGATACGCAGTATTTT; CDR3 protein: CASSVGLAGAASTDTQYF
V gene: TRBV6-1; D gene: NA; J gene: TRBJ2-7; clone size: NA; CDR3 DNA: TGTGCCAGCAGTGCGGGCATAGGGTTCATCTACGAGCAGTACTTC; CDR3 protein: CASSAGIGFIYEQYF
V gene: TRBV7-3; D gene: NA; J gene: TRBJ2-2; clone size: NA; CDR3 DNA: TGTGCCAGCAGCTTAGCGGGGCTAAACACCGGGGAGCTGTTTTTT; CDR3 protein: CASSLAGLNTGELFF
V gene: TRBV5-1; D gene: TRBD1; J gene: TRBJ1-4; clone size: once; CDR3 DNA: TGCGCCAGCAGCTCCAGGGGAGGGACAGACCTTGAAAAACTGTTTTTT; CDR3 protein: CASSSRGGTDLEKLFF
V gene: TRBV6-5; D gene: NA; J gene: TRBJ2-1; clone size: NA; CDR3 DNA: TGTGCCAGCAGCCAGGGACCCTGGGCCTATGAGCAGTTCTTC; CDR3 protein: CASSQGPWAYEQFF
V gene: TRBV7-3; D gene: NA; J gene: TRBJ2-1; clone size: NA; CDR3 DNA: TGTGCCAGCAGCTTAACAGGGATGGCCTACAATGAGCAGTTCTTC; CDR3 protein: CASSLTGMAYNEQFF
V gene: TRBV9; D gene: NA; J gene: TRBJ2-1; clone size: NA; CDR3 DNA: TGTGCCAGCAGCGTAGACCTCGGGAATGAGCAGTTCTTC; CDR3 protein: CASSVDLGNEQFF
V gene: TRBV2; D gene: NA; J gene: TRBJ2-4; clone size: NA; CDR3 DNA: TGTGCCAGCACTGTAGGTGGGGTCGAAAACATTCAGTACTTC; CDR3 protein: CASTVGGVENIQYF
V gene: TRBV7-9; D gene: TRBD1; J gene: TRBJ1-4; clone size: NA; CDR3 DNA: TGTGCCAGCAGCTTAGGAATCGGGGACAGCAATGAAAAACTGTTTTTT; CDR3 protein: CASSLGIGDSNEKLFF
V gene: TRBV28; D gene: NA; J gene: TRBJ2-7; clone size: NA; CDR3 DNA: TGTGCCAGCAGTTTGGCGGGCCAGGTGGACGAGCAGTACTTC; CDR3 protein: CASSLAGQVDEQYF
V gene: TRBV28; D gene: NA; J gene: TRBJ1-5; clone size: NA; CDR3 DNA: TGTGCCAGCAGTTTCGGAGGGGTTCAGCCCCAGCATTTT; CDR3 protein: CASSFGGVQPQHF
V gene: TRBV11-3; D gene: TRBD2; J gene: TRBJ2-1; clone size: NA; CDR3 DNA: TGTGCCAGCCAAGGGAGCGGGGCCTTCAATGAGCAGTTCTTC; CDR3 protein: CASQGSGAFNEQFF
V gene: TRBV13; D gene: NA; J gene: TRBJ2-3; clone size: NA; CDR3 DNA: TGTGCCAGCAGCCGGGACTCCCCAGATACGCAGTATTTT; CDR3 protein: CASSRDSPDTQYF
V gene: TRBV6-1; D gene: NA; J gene: TRBJ2-1; clone size: NA; CDR3 DNA: TGTGCCAGCTTATCCGGGAACGTCAATGAGCAGTTCTTC; CDR3 protein: CASLSGNVNEQFF